The clone carrying this TCR beta chain was found many times. The CDR3 is 14 amino acids. Germline V CDR1 and CDR2: MNHEY, SVGAGI. With V trimmed by 4 bases and J by 0 bases, 3 bases remained unmatched. TCRdb reanalysed the RT-PCR reads using MiXCR and keeps one entry per CDR3 protein. The table lists about 680,000 distinct CDR3 sequences, approximately 15% of them singletons. The receptor comes from a female donor in good health, serving as a healthy control. The rearrangement links TRBV6-5 to TRBJ2-7, with 7 bases fitting TRBD1. Source material: memory CD4+ T cells from blood. The CDR3 sequence is CASSSGGYSYEQYF. Here the CDR3 DNA reads TGTGCCAGCAGTTCAGGGGGATACTCCTACGAGCAGTACTTC.